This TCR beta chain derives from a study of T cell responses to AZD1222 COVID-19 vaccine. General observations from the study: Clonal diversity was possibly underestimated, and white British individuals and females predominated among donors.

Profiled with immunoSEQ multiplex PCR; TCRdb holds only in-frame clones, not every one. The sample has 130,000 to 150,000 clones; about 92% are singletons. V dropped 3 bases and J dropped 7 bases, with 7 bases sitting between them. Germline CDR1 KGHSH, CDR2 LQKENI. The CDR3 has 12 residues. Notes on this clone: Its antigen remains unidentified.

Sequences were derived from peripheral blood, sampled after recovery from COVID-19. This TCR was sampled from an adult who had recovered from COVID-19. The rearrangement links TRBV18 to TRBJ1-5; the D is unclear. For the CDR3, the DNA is TGTGCCAGCTCACCGAGTAGCCAGCCCCAGCATTTT. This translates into CASSPSSQPQHF.